These 21 T cell receptor beta chains share one sample of origin, sequenced in a study of blood T cell repertoires in COVID-19. Generated by immunoSEQ multiplex PCR, the TCRdb table keeps only in-frame clones and is missing some. Here the sample spans under 200,000 clones, roughly four fifths being singletons. The specimen sequenced was PBMCs or T cells enriched from blood (not recorded which). These receptor sequences come from a man aged 50-59 years who had recovered from COVID-19.

The chain joins TRBV28 to TRBJ1-1; the D gene is possibly TRBD1 (6 bases). CDR1 MDHEN and CDR2 SYDVKM come from the germline V gene. This CDR3 region has 14 residues. V was pared by 6 bases and J by 3 bases, with 14 bases between. In DNA form, the CDR3 reads TGTGCCAGCAGCGGTACAGGGTATGACACTGAAGCTTTCTTT. Residues: CASSGTGYDTEAFF.

The V gene is TRBV11-2, the J gene TRBJ2-4; 9 nucleotides match TRBD1. The V segment lost 8 bases and the J segment 0 bases; nucleotides outside the gene matches: 17. The CDR3 is made up of 19 amino acids. Germline values: CDR1 SGHAT, CDR2 FQNNGV. The CDR3 is CASWGAGTGLVRAKNIQYF. The CDR3 DNA is TGTGCCAGCTGGGGGGCCGGGACAGGGTTAGTTCGAGCCAAAAACATTCAGTACTTC.

The chain employs TRBV9 and TRBJ1-6, with D perhaps TRBD1 (5 bases). Deletions cut 1 base from V and 5 bases from J, with 10 bases between. Germline CDR1 is SGDLS and CDR2 is YYNGEE. The length of the CDR3 is 15 residues. As DNA, the CDR3 is TGTGCCAGCAGCGTACAGGGATCGGATAATTCACCCCTCCACTTT. It codes for CASSVQGSDNSPLHF. Looking up the rest from reference TRBV9 and TRBJ1-6 gives the full variable domain: DSGVTQTPKHLITATGQRVTLRCSPRSGDLSVYWYQQSLDQGLQFLIQYYNGEERAKGNILERFSAQQFPDLHSELNLSSLELGDSALYFCASSVQGSDNSPLHFGNGTRLTVT.

This clone was seen a handful of times. The chain has TRBV9 and TRBJ2-3, with 9 bases that match TRBD2. The V gene's germline CDR1 is SGDLS and CDR2 YYNGEE. The CDR3 runs 16 residues. Losses at the gene ends were 0 bases for V and 6 bases for J; bases not matched to a gene: 8. CDR3 residues: CASSVDSRRGGDTQYF. CDR3 in DNA: TGTGCCAGCAGCGTAGATAGTAGGCGGGGGGGCGATACGCAGTATTTT.

This sequence joins TRBV5-4 and TRBJ1-2, with 10 bases lining up with TRBD1. V trimming: 4 bases; J trimming: 8 bases; junction bases outside the gene matches: 11. Germline V gene sequence: CDR1 SGHNT, CDR2 YYREEE (reference sequence). The CDR3 spans 15 residues. As DNA, the CDR3 is TGTGCCAGCAGCGCCCCCCGGGACAGGGGTTTAGGCTACACCTTC. This gives the protein CASSAPRDRGLGYTF.

V and J are TRBV28 and TRBJ1-4, with TRBD1 identical over 9 bases. V gave up 10 bases and J gave up 1 base; unmatched junction bases: 10. This CDR3 is 16 amino acids long. CDR1 is MDHEN, CDR2 SYDVKM, per germline. The chain's CDR3 is CAIRTGAFGTNEKLFF. The CDR3 nucleotides are TGTGCCATCAGGACAGGGGCATTCGGAACTAATGAAAAACTGTTTTTT.

V is TRBV4-2 and J is TRBJ2-5, with 11 nucleotides matching TRBD1. The CDR3 is 17 amino acids. Germline V gene lookup returns CDR1 LGHNA and CDR2 YNFKEQ. V shed 4 bases, J shed 1 base, and the junction held 8 bases outside the gene matches. As DNA, the CDR3 is TGTGCCAGCAGCCGATCACCCGGGACAGGGGGCCAAGAGACCCAGTACTTC. Translation gives CASSRSPGTGGQETQYF.

This chain links TRBV3-1 (or the pseudogene TRBV3-2) with TRBJ1-6; no clear D gene. CDR3 size: 17 residues. CDR1 is LGHDT and CDR2 is YNNKEL in the germline V gene (reference sequence). V lost 0 bases and J lost 9, with 18 bases in between. The CDR3 spells CASSQDVLGTAGSPLHF. The CDR3 nucleotides read TGTGCCAGCAGCCAAGATGTCCTAGGAACCGCGGGTTCACCCCTCCACTTT.

The J gene is TRBJ2-1, the V gene TRBV7-3; 10 nucleotides align to TRBD2. Germline values: CDR1 SGHTA, CDR2 FQGTGA. Germline trimming cut 5 bases from V and 4 bases from J; bases unmatched to any gene: 5. There are 15 residues in the CDR3. The CDR3 bases are TGTGCCAGCAGCCCACAAGCGGGAGGGTACAATGAGCAGTTCTTC. The encoded protein is CASSPQAGGYNEQFF.

This clone was recorded once. The V and J genes are TRBV24-1 and TRBJ2-1; D is unclear. Trimming left V 2 bases short and J 12 bases short, with 16 bases between. Germline CDR1 is KGHDR and CDR2 is SFDVKD. The CDR3 length is 14 residues. The CDR3 loop is CATSDSLDRTGQFF. The CDR3 nucleotides read TGTGCCACCAGTGATTCCCTAGACCGAACGGGGCAGTTCTTC.

The chain carries TRBV28 and TRBJ1-4, with 12 positions matching TRBD1. Germline assignment: CDR1 MDHEN and CDR2 SYDVKM. V lost 1 base, J lost 8 bases, and 5 bases stayed unmatched. This CDR3 comprises 16 residues. CDR3 loop: CASSLSGTGGREKLFF. The CDR3 DNA is TGTGCCAGCAGTTTATCCGGGACAGGGGGCAGAGAAAAACTGTTTTTT.

The chain uses TRBV19 and TRBJ2-2; D is possibly TRBD2 (6 bases). CDR1 LNHDA and CDR2 SQIVND come from the germline V gene (reference sequence). The CDR3 has 15 amino acids. V was pared by 9 bases and J by 7 bases, with 21 bases between. The CDR3 DNA is TGTGCCAGCGCAACCTCACGGGGGTCAGACGGGGAGCTGTTTTTT. Protein: CASATSRGSDGELFF.

This clone appeared once. This sequence joins TRBV27 and TRBJ1-4; TRBD1 is a possible D gene (6 bases). The CDR3 length is 17 residues. Germline V lookup: CDR1 MNHEY, CDR2 SMNVEV (reference sequence). Between the trimmed V and J ends, which lost 1 base and 7 bases, there was a span of 19 bases. In DNA, the CDR3 is TGTGCCAGCAGTTTATTGACAGGAACCGCGGTGGGTGAAAAACTGTTTTTT. Its translation: CASSLLTGTAVGEKLFF.

The chain uses TRBV7-2 and TRBJ1-1; D gene uncertain. The germline gives CDR1 SGHTA, CDR2 FQGNSA. The CDR3 has 13 residues. V gave up 5 bases and J gave up 3 bases, with 10 bases separating them. CDR3 protein: CASSLPVDTEAFF. As DNA, the CDR3 is TGTGCCAGCAGCCTCCCAGTGGACACTGAAGCTTTCTTT.

This chain connects TRBV7-9 to TRBJ2-3; the D gene is possibly TRBD2 (5 bases). This CDR3 contains 14 residues. CDR1 and CDR2 (germline): SEHNR, FQNEAQ (reference sequence). V was trimmed by 3 bases and J by 6 bases, leaving 13 bases between them. For the CDR3, the DNA is TGTGCCAGCAGCTTTGAGCGGTCCTTGGATACGCAGTATTTT. It specifies CASSFERSLDTQYF. The variable domain in full, with the rest retrieved from reference TRBV7-9 and TRBJ2-3, is DTGVSQNPRHKITKRGQNVTFRCDPISEHNRLYWYRQTLGQGPEFLTYFQNEAQLEKSRLLSDRFSAERPKGSFSTLEIQRTEQGDSAMYLCASSFERSLDTQYFGPGTRLTVL.

The chain's CDR3 is CASGPRVAANNEQFF. Here the CDR3 DNA reads TGTGCCAGTGGCCCGCGGGTAGCGGCTAACAATGAGCAGTTCTTC. J is TRBJ2-1 and V is TRBV28, with D tentatively TRBD2 (6 bases). The germline V gene has CDR1 MDHEN and CDR2 SYDVKM. V was shortened by 9 bases and J by 5 bases, with 20 bases between the two germline ends. The length of the CDR3 is 15 residues.

This chain's CDR3 is CASSGGPGRNSPLHF. Here the CDR3 DNA reads TGTGCCAGCAGCGGAGGACCCGGCAGAAATTCACCCCTCCACTTT. The V call is TRBV5-5, the J call TRBJ1-6; D is unclear. The V gene's germline CDR1 is SGHKS and CDR2 YYEKEE (reference sequence). This CDR3 spans 15 amino acids. V was shortened by 4 bases and J by 7 bases, with 15 bases between the two germline ends.

The rearrangement links TRBV2 to TRBJ1-6, with a possible D match to TRBD1 (6 bases). V lost 4 bases, J lost 5 bases, and 12 bases lay in between. Germline-derived CDR1 and CDR2 are SNHLY and FYNNEI. This CDR3 contains 15 residues. CDR3 region: CASSVFTGNNSPLHF. The CDR3 nucleotides read TGTGCCAGCAGTGTGTTCACAGGGAATAATTCACCCCTCCACTTT.

The sample holds a few counts of this clone. This chain joins TRBV27 and TRBJ1-5; weak D call: TRBD1 (5 bases). The CDR3 has 15 amino acids. Trimming pared 6 bases from V and 4 bases from J, leaving 16 bases between. Germline-derived CDR1 and CDR2 are MNHEY and SMNVEV (reference sequence). As DNA, the CDR3 is TGTGCCAGCAGACCGCTCACCCGGGGGAATCAGCCCCAGCATTTT. It specifies CASRPLTRGNQPQHF.

The J gene is TRBJ2-2, the V gene TRBV10-2; 8 positions match TRBD2. Trimming removed 7 bases from V and 7 bases from J; junction bases left unmatched: 14. The germline V gene has CDR1 WSHSY and CDR2 SAAADI. CDR3 size: 16 residues. The CDR3 reads CASTDFSGGALGELFF. The CDR3, as DNA: TGCGCCAGCACCGACTTCTCCGGGGGGGCCCTCGGGGAGCTGTTTTTT.

V gene TRBV19 combines with J gene TRBJ2-1, with D possibly TRBD2 on 6 matching bases. The germline V and J ends were trimmed by 4 bases and 7 bases, with 20 bases remaining between them. The CDR3 contains 16 residues. Per germline, CDR1 LNHDA and CDR2 SQIVND (reference sequence). The CDR3 spells CASSKEGLPGRNEQFF. DNA for the CDR3: TGTGCCAGTAGTAAAGAGGGACTCCCCGGAAGAAATGAGCAGTTCTTC. Full variable domain (rest looked up from reference TRBV19 and TRBJ2-1): DGGITQSPKYLFRKEGQNVTLSCEQNLNHDAMYWYRQDPGQGLRLIYYSQIVNDFQKGDIAEGYSVSREKKESFPLTVTSAQKNPTAFYLCASSKEGLPGRNEQFFGPGTRLTVL.